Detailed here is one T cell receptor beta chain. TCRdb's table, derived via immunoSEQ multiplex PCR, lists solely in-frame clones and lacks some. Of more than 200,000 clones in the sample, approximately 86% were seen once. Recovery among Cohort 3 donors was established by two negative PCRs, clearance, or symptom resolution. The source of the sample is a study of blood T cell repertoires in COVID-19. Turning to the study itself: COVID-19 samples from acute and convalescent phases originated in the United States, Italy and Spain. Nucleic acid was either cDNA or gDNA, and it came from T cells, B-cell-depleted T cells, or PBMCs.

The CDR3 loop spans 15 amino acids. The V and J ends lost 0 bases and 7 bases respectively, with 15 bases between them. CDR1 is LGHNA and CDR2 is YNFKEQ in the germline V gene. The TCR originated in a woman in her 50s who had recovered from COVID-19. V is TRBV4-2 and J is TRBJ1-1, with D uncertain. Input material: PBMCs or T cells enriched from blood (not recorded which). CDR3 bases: TGTGCCAGCAGCCAAGAAAAGATCGTGGAGGGTGAAGCTTTCTTT. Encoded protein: CASSQEKIVEGEAFF.